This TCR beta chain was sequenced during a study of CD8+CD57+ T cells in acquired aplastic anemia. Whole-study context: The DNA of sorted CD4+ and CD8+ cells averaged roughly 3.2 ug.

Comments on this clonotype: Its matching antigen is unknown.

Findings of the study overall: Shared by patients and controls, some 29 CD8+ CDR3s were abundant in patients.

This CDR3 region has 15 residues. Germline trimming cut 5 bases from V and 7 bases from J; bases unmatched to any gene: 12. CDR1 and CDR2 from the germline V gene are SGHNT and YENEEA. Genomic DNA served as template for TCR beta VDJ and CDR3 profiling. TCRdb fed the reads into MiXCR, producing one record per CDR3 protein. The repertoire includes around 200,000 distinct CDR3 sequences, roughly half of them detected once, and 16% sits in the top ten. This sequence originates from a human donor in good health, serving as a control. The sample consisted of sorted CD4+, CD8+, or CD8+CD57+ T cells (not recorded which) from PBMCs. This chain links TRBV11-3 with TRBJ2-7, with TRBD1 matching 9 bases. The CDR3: CASSPPGQGTGEQYF. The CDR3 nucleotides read TGTGCCAGCAGCCCCCCGGGACAGGGAACGGGGGAGCAGTACTTC.